The present entry profiles one T cell receptor beta chain with its context. The antigen remains undetermined. These data come from a study of STAT5B mutations in CD4+ large granular lymphocyte leukemia. Study-wide results and limits: Patient CD4-sorted repertoires stayed more clonal than healthy ones after leukemic-clone removal. 8/27 top patient clones versus 2/35 control clones were TRBV06-family. Main leukemic clonotypes were patient-specific, but approximately 27% appeared at low frequency elsewhere.

The germline V gene has CDR1 SGHNT and CDR2 YYREEE (reference sequence). There are 15 residues in the CDR3. J gave up 2 bases and V 0 bases, and 2 bases lay outside the gene matches. The assay was run at survey level. Profiling relied on immunoSEQ multiplex PCR, and the TCRdb table lists in-frame clones only, not all of them. Seen here are around 30,000 clones, more than 60% observed once, and the top ten hold about 2.5%. This TCR was sampled from a human donor in good health. The chain joins TRBV5-4 to TRBJ2-1, with 7 bases lining up with TRBD1. The sequenced material came from CD4+ T cells from blood buffy coats. The chain's CDR3 is CASSLGQGAYNEQFF. In nucleotides, the CDR3 is TGTGCCAGCAGCTTGGGACAGGGCGCCTACAATGAGCAGTTCTTC.